The source of this T cell receptor (beta chain) is a study of shared clonotypes between healthy human individuals. Study overall: Each donor's CD4 naive and CD4 memory cells filled three plates apiece, CD8 naive two, and CD8 memory one.

This CDR3 contains 13 residues. V lost 0 bases to trimming and J lost 11 bases; unmatched junction nucleotides: 7. In germline, CDR1 is SGHDT, CDR2 YYEEEE. General study results and limits: With a handful of donors compared, 4% to 5.5% of naive CD4 clonotypes were shared.

A remark on this clone: Its matching antigen is unknown.

Only in-frame clones appear in the TCRdb table, and some are missing; sequencing was by immunoSEQ multiplex PCR. This repertoire shows 2 million to 2.5 million clones, 80% to 95% found once; its top ten account for 0.39%. Input material: naive CD4+ T cells from PBMCs. Subset reported: CD45RA+ positively selected. The sequence was collected from a man in his late teens or twenties in good health. Some clones in this sample may be carry-over from other donors' samples. This chain joins TRBV5-6 and TRBJ1-1, with TRBD1 matching over 7 bases. CDR3 loop: CASSLDRGDMAFF. CDR3 sequence (DNA): TGTGCCAGCAGCTTGGACAGGGGTGACATGGCTTTCTTT. Drawing the rest from reference TRBV5-6 and TRBJ1-1, the complete variable domain is DAGVTQSPTHLIKTRGQQVTLRCSPKSGHDTVSWYQQALGQGPQFIFQYYEEEERQRGNFPDRFSGHQFPNYSSELNVNALLLGDSALYLCASSLDRGDMAFFGQGTRLTVV.